A selection of T cell receptor beta chains follows, all from one sample in a study of metastatic and nonmetastatic thyroid tumors. TCRdb reprocessed the PCR reads using MiXCR. Found here are about 6,200 clones, roughly 34% of them singletons; the top ten hold 15% to 20%. Material for sequencing was adjacent normal tissue. The receptors here all came from a female donor with papillary thyroid cancer or a benign thyroid nodule (not recorded which). Some clones in this sample may be carry-over from other donors' samples. Each CDR3 is given with its conserved first and last residue. Each record gives: CDR3 protein, CDR3 DNA, D gene, clone size, V gene, J gene. A D gene is named only where the DNA matches it firmly. Expanded clones are given a class, and other clones once, few, many or no size at all.

CDR3: CASSVEWYEQYF
DNA: TGTGCCAGCAGTGTTGAGTGGTACGAGCAGTACTTC
D: -
size: few
V: TRBV6-1
J: TRBJ2-7

CDR3: CASSSSDRQHYEQYF
DNA: TGTGCCAGCAGCTCGTCAGACCGGCAACACTACGAGCAGTACTTC
D: -
size: -
V: TRBV7-6
J: TRBJ2-7

CDR3: CSARGGDLGYGYTF
DNA: TGCAGTGCTAGAGGTGGGGATTTAGGCTATGGCTACACCTTC
D: -
size: once
V: TRBV20-1
J: TRBJ1-2

CDR3: CASSIGPYDEQFF
DNA: TGTGCCAGTAGTATTGGACCCTACGATGAGCAGTTCTTC
D: -
size: few
V: TRBV19
J: TRBJ2-1

CDR3: CATSRGGTGGVGYTF
DNA: TGTGCCACCAGCAGAGGTGGGACAGGGGGGGTCGGCTACACCTTC
D: TRBD1
size: few
V: TRBV15
J: TRBJ1-2

CDR3: CSAPRGQGNTEAFF
DNA: TGCAGTGCTCCCCGAGGACAGGGAAACACTGAAGCTTTCTTT
D: TRBD1
size: -
V: TRBV20-1
J: TRBJ1-1

CDR3: CASSQGGGITYEQYF
DNA: TGTGCCAGCAGCCAAGGCGGCGGGATAACCTACGAGCAGTACTTC
D: -
size: -
V: TRBV3-1
J: TRBJ2-7

CDR3: CASRSSSYEQYF
DNA: TGTGCCAGCAGATCATCCTCCTACGAGCAGTACTTC
D: -
size: -
V: TRBV27
J: TRBJ2-7

CDR3: CASSYGGNYGYTF
DNA: TGTGCCAGCAGTTACGGCGGCAACTATGGCTACACCTTC
D: -
size: few
V: TRBV6-6
J: TRBJ1-2

CDR3: CASSAGPSGYGYTF
DNA: TGTGCCAGCAGCGCTGGACCCTCTGGCTATGGCTACACCTTC
D: -
size: -
V: TRBV9
J: TRBJ1-2

CDR3: CASSYRGLEQYF
DNA: TGTGCCAGCAGTTACAGGGGGCTTGAGCAGTACTTC
D: TRBD1
size: many
V: TRBV12-3/TRBV12-4
J: TRBJ2-7

CDR3: CASSPSRGAYNEQFF
DNA: TGTGCCAGCAGCCCCTCCAGGGGAGCCTACAATGAGCAGTTCTTC
D: -
size: -
V: TRBV3-1
J: TRBJ2-1

CDR3: CASRDGTRSYEQYF
DNA: TGTGCCAGTAGAGATGGGACACGCTCCTACGAGCAGTACTTC
D: -
size: -
V: TRBV19
J: TRBJ2-7

CDR3: CASSFQNTEAFF
DNA: TGTGCCAGCAGCTTCCAGAACACTGAAGCTTTCTTT
D: -
size: large
V: TRBV5-5
J: TRBJ1-1

CDR3: CASSLGRSGEHFF
DNA: TGTGCCAGCAGCCTGGGTAGGAGTGGTGAGCATTTCTTC
D: -
size: -
V: TRBV3-1
J: TRBJ2-1

CDR3: CASSFGSGFRQPQHF
DNA: TGTGCCAGCAGTTTTGGTTCGGGCTTCCGGCAGCCCCAGCATTTT
D: -
size: few
V: TRBV6-2/TRBV6-3
J: TRBJ1-5

CDR3: CASSGNTIYF
DNA: TGTGCCAGCTCTGGAAACACCATATATTTT
D: -
size: -
V: TRBV4-2
J: TRBJ1-3

CDR3: CASGQGAHSPLHF
DNA: TGTGCCAGCGGACAGGGCGCCCATTCACCCCTCCACTTT
D: TRBD1
size: few
V: TRBV28
J: TRBJ1-6

CDR3: CASSEKENSGANVLTF
DNA: TGTGCCAGCAGTGAAAAGGAGAACTCTGGGGCCAACGTCCTGACTTTC
D: -
size: -
V: TRBV6-1
J: TRBJ2-6

CDR3: CSVKGGAGTEAFF
DNA: TGCAGCGTTAAGGGGGGCGCGGGCACTGAAGCTTTCTTT
D: -
size: -
V: TRBV20-1
J: TRBJ1-1

CDR3: CASSFEGFGYEQYF
DNA: TGTGCCAGCAGTTTTGAGGGGTTCGGCTACGAGCAGTACTTC
D: -
size: -
V: TRBV28
J: TRBJ2-7

CDR3: CASIPLLGSTDTQYF
DNA: TGTGCCAGCATCCCCCTCCTAGGTAGCACAGATACGCAGTATTTT
D: -
size: -
V: TRBV2
J: TRBJ2-3

CDR3: CATSRQDSSTDTQYF
DNA: TGTGCCACCAGCAGACAGGATAGTAGCACAGATACGCAGTATTTT
D: -
size: few
V: TRBV15
J: TRBJ2-3

CDR3: CASSLSLRTGGEQYF
DNA: TGTGCCAGCAGTCTTAGTCTCAGGACAGGGGGCGAGCAGTACTTC
D: TRBD1
size: few
V: TRBV6-8
J: TRBJ2-7

CDR3: CASSEVGALYEQYF
DNA: TGTGCCAGCAGTGAAGTGGGAGCACTCTACGAGCAGTACTTC
D: -
size: few
V: TRBV6-4
J: TRBJ2-7

CDR3: CASAEALGDTEAFF
DNA: TGTGCCAGTGCAGAGGCGTTGGGTGACACTGAAGCTTTCTTT
D: -
size: -
V: TRBV6-1
J: TRBJ1-1